This T cell receptor (beta chain) comes out of a study of PD-1 blockade in classical Hodgkin lymphoma. Trimming took off 2 bases at V and 4 bases at J, with 8 bases between the two ends. Per the germline V gene, CDR1 is SGHVS and CDR2 is FQNEAQ. The CDR3 sequence is 13 residues long. Each patient's relapse followed autologous stem cell transplantation, and brentuximab vedotin exposure varied. TCRdb's copy holds only in-frame clones and misses some; the assay was immunoSEQ multiplex PCR. Of about 46,000 clones detected, around 80% appear once; the ten largest clones hold about 20%. Sequencing was performed on peripheral blood mononuclear cells (PBMCs), taken before the second cycle of nivolumab. This TCR was sampled from a human donor with classical Hodgkin lymphoma. This chain uses TRBV7-8 with TRBJ1-1; D is uncertain. For the CDR3, the DNA is TGTGCCAGCAGCTTAACGACTGGCACTGAAGCTTTCTTT. The encoded protein is CASSLTTGTEAFF.